This T cell receptor (beta chain) was sequenced during a study of vaccination and CD4 T cells after COVID-19. This clonotype is medium-sized. No antigen is known for it. The CDR3 runs 15 residues. V lost 5 bases to trimming and J lost 0 bases, with 8 bases between them. Germline V gene sequence: CDR1 SEHNR, CDR2 FQNEAQ (reference sequence). Described treatment: approximately 10-day PBMC culture with coronavirus spike peptide pools or control peptides (ViraFEST assay). CD4+ T-cell collection from the unexposed donor predated the COVID-19 pandemic (2011-2018). Peptide pool stimulation in ViraFEST expanded antigen-specific T cells, whose TCRs were then sequenced. When enough cells were available, unexposed-donor CD4+ T cells were probed with SARS-CoV-2 S/N and four cold-coronavirus spikes. The Oncomine TCR Beta short-read assay sequenced DNA from cultured CD4+ T cells. MiXCR, run by TCRdb on the PCR reads, gives a single entry per CDR3 protein. Here the sample spans several thousand distinct CDR3 sequences, less than 50% being singletons.

The V call is TRBV7-9, the J call TRBJ2-6, with a tentative D call TRBD1 (5 bases). The clonotype originates from a human donor in good health. The sequenced sample was CD4+ T cells from blood, cultured in vitro. CDR3 in DNA: TGTGCCAGCAGCACGACAGACTCTGGGGCCAACGTCCTGACTTTC. This codes for CASSTTDSGANVLTF.